The entry below gives a single T cell receptor beta chain sequence along with its context. Germline CDR1 SGHRS, CDR2 YFSETQ. Germline trimming cut 4 bases from V and 7 bases from J; bases unmatched to any gene: 5. This CDR3 contains 13 residues. This record comes from a study of cytomegalovirus exposure and HLA in healthy donors. Clones were sequenced by immunoSEQ multiplex PCR, and TCRdb holds only the in-frame ones, with some missing. The sample includes roughly 190,000 clones, 86% of them seen just once. This sequence joins TRBV5-1 and TRBJ2-1, with 7 bases lining up with TRBD2. Material for sequencing was PBMCs. This TCR was recovered from a woman under 30 in good health and CMV-seronegative. For the CDR3, the DNA is TGCGCCAGCAGCCTGGAAGCGGGGAATGAGCAGTTCTTC. Protein product: CASSLEAGNEQFF.